This is a list of T cell receptor beta chains from one sample in a study of T cells in Graves' hyperthyroidism and ophthalmopathy. Each CDR3 protein gets one entry after TCRdb re-called the multiplex PCR reads with MiXCR. The sample has a few hundred thousand distinct CDR3 sequences, more than 15% seen once. The material sequenced was blood. The receptors derive from a woman aged 40-49 years with Graves' ophthalmopathy. Each CDR3 is given with its conserved first and last residue. The order of the fields is clone size, CDR3 length, J gene, D gene, V gene, CDR3 protein, CDR3 DNA. A D gene is named only where the DNA matches it firmly. Only part of the rows carry a size: once, few, many, or a class if the clone is expanded.

clone size: NA
CDR3 length: 14
J gene: TRBJ1-3
D gene: NA
V gene: TRBV11-2
CDR3 protein: CTSSLAPSGNTIYF
CDR3 DNA: TGTACCAGCAGCTTAGCGCCAAGTGGAAACACCATATATTTT

clone size: NA
CDR3 length: 15
J gene: TRBJ1-6
D gene: NA
V gene: TRBV20-1
CDR3 protein: CSARDESPAGSPLHF
CDR3 DNA: TGCAGTGCTAGAGATGAAAGTCCGGCGGGGTCACCCCTCCACTTT

clone size: once
CDR3 length: 14
J gene: TRBJ1-5
D gene: NA
V gene: TRBV6-2/TRBV6-3
CDR3 protein: CASSTGFVNQPQHF
CDR3 DNA: TGTGCCAGCAGCACAGGGTTTGTGAATCAGCCCCAGCATTTT

clone size: many
CDR3 length: 15
J gene: TRBJ1-2
D gene: TRBD1
V gene: TRBV10-3
CDR3 protein: CAIKGSGAGGYGYTF
CDR3 DNA: TGTGCCATCAAAGGCTCGGGAGCAGGGGGATATGGCTACACCTTC

clone size: many
CDR3 length: 17
J gene: TRBJ2-1
D gene: NA
V gene: TRBV12-3/TRBV12-4
CDR3 protein: CASSLSVGMGAYNEQFF
CDR3 DNA: TGTGCCAGCAGTTTAAGTGTCGGGATGGGAGCTTACAATGAGCAGTTCTTC

clone size: many
CDR3 length: 13
J gene: TRBJ1-2
D gene: TRBD1
V gene: TRBV5-4
CDR3 protein: CASSVTGTGYYTF
CDR3 DNA: TGTGCCAGCAGCGTCACCGGGACAGGGTATTACACCTTC

clone size: NA
CDR3 length: 12
J gene: TRBJ1-1
D gene: NA
V gene: TRBV7-6
CDR3 protein: CASSLVGGWAFF
CDR3 DNA: TGTGCCAGCAGCTTAGTGGGAGGGTGGGCTTTCTTT

clone size: NA
CDR3 length: 19
J gene: TRBJ2-5
D gene: TRBD2
V gene: TRBV11-2
CDR3 protein: CASSLFVRTSGGARETQYF
CDR3 DNA: TGTGCCAGCAGCTTATTTGTGAGGACTAGCGGGGGGGCCCGAGAGACCCAGTACTTC

clone size: NA
CDR3 length: 19
J gene: TRBJ2-5
D gene: TRBD1
V gene: TRBV28
CDR3 protein: CASSSPKVLGTGPGETQYF
CDR3 DNA: TGTGCCAGCAGTTCCCCTAAGGTCCTGGGGACAGGACCGGGAGAGACCCAGTACTTC

clone size: few
CDR3 length: 13
J gene: TRBJ1-6
D gene: NA
V gene: TRBV20-1
CDR3 protein: CSARLAVSYEQYF
CDR3 DNA: TGCAGTGCTAGACTAGCGGTTTCCTACGAGCAGTACTTT

clone size: NA
CDR3 length: 16
J gene: TRBJ2-1
D gene: TRBD1
V gene: TRBV19
CDR3 protein: CASSPGGTGGYNEQFF
CDR3 DNA: TGTGCCAGTAGTCCAGGAGGGACAGGGGGGTACAATGAGCAGTTCTTC

clone size: many
CDR3 length: 14
J gene: TRBJ1-1
D gene: NA
V gene: TRBV2
CDR3 protein: CASNIGQSNTEAFF
CDR3 DNA: TGTGCCAGCAATATAGGACAGTCGAACACTGAAGCTTTCTTT

clone size: NA
CDR3 length: 15
J gene: TRBJ1-3
D gene: NA
V gene: TRBV5-1
CDR3 protein: CASSLGLMGGNTIYF
CDR3 DNA: TGCGCCAGCAGCTTGGGACTGATGGGTGGAAACACCATATATTTT